Each of the 8 T cell receptor beta chains below was sequenced from the same sample in a study of chemoradiotherapy in HPV16-positive cancers. Generated by immunoSEQ multiplex PCR, the TCRdb table keeps only in-frame clones and is missing some. The data contain 9,500 to 15,000 clones, 81% of them singletons. This specimen was acquired from a patient who underwent chemoradiotherapy. These receptors all stem from a human donor with HPV-associated anogenital cancer.

This rearrangement joins TRBV9 to TRBJ2-3; tentative D call: TRBD1 (5 bases). Per germline, CDR1 SGDLS and CDR2 YYNGEE. The CDR3 extends over 15 amino acids. Trimming shortened V by 2 bases and J by 5 bases, and 15 bases separated the two germline ends. The CDR3 reads CASSVGLGLGDTQYF. The CDR3 nucleotides read TGTGCCAGCAGCGTCGGGTTGGGGCTCGGAGATACGCAGTATTTT.

The chain carries TRBV2 and TRBJ1-2, with D tentatively TRBD1 (6 bases). Trimming removed 6 bases at V and 4 bases at J, with 12 bases between. Looked up from germline, CDR1 is SNHLY and CDR2 is FYNNEI. The CDR3 is 13 residues long. The CDR3 is CASRTTGLYGYTF. The DNA of the CDR3 is TGTGCCAGCAGGACGACAGGACTCTATGGCTACACCTTC.

The genes are TRBV28 and TRBJ2-6; D could derive from TRBD1 or TRBD2 (6 bases each). Germline values: CDR1 MDHEN, CDR2 SYDVKM. V was pared by 2 bases and J by 4 bases, with 18 bases between. The CDR3 spans 18 residues. This chain's CDR3 is CASSLGGGPPLGANVLTF. The CDR3 DNA reads as TGTGCCAGCAGTTTAGGAGGGGGACCCCCCCTAGGGGCCAACGTCCTGACTTTC.

The J gene is TRBJ1-4, the V gene TRBV29-1; D may be TRBD1 (5 bases). V lost 4 bases and J 8 bases, leaving 26 bases between the germline ends. The CDR3 has 17 residues. The germline CDR1 and CDR2 sequences are SQVTM and ANQGSEA. The DNA of the CDR3 is TGCAGCGTTGCCCCTATCGAGACAGACCGACTTGGCGAAAAACTGTTTTTT. This translates into CSVAPIETDRLGEKLFF. Looking up the rest from reference TRBV29-1 and TRBJ1-4 gives the full variable domain: SAVISQKPSRDICQRGTSLTIQCQVDSQVTMMFWYRQQPGQSLTLIATANQGSEATYESGFVIDKFPISRPNLTFSTLTVSNMSPEDSSIYLCSVAPIETDRLGEKLFFGSGTQLSVL.

This clone was found a few times. V gene TRBV30 combines with J gene TRBJ1-1; D is ambiguous. This CDR3 is built from 12 residues. CDR1 is GTSNPN and CDR2 is SVGIG in the germline V gene (reference sequence). Trimming removed 2 bases at V and 2 bases at J, with 6 bases between. The CDR3 bases are TGTGCCTGGAGTACGCCAAACACTGAAGCTTTCTTT. Its translation: CAWSTPNTEAFF. Filled out from reference TRBV30 and TRBJ1-1, the complete variable domain reads SQTIHQWPATLVQPVGSPLSLECTVEGTSNPNLYWYRQAAGRGLQLLFYSVGIGQISSEVPQNLSASRPQDRQFILSSKKLLLSDSGFYLCAWSTPNTEAFFGQGTRLTVV.

The chain couples TRBV18 to TRBJ1-2; D gene uncertain. Germline lookup yields CDR1 KGHSH and CDR2 LQKENI. V was trimmed by 6 bases and J by 4 bases, leaving 12 bases between them. The CDR3 spans 13 residues. In DNA, the CDR3 is TGTGCCAGCTCCCCGGCGACGGCCTATGGCTACACCTTC. Encoded protein: CASSPATAYGYTF.

The sample holds a few counts of this clone. The genes are TRBV6-5 and TRBJ1-2; D is unclear. Germline CDR1 is MNHEY and CDR2 is SVGAGI. This CDR3 has 13 amino acids. V lost 2 bases and J lost 6, with 10 bases in between. CDR3 nucleotide sequence: TGTGCCAGCAGTTACGGCAACGAACATGGCTACACCTTC. Translating it yields CASSYGNEHGYTF.

A single count supports this clone. This chain connects TRBV11-3 to TRBJ2-7; 10 bases map to TRBD1. The germline V gene encodes CDR1 SGHNT and CDR2 YENEEA. There are 20 residues in the CDR3. V dropped 0 bases and J dropped 0; count of bases not matched to a gene: 14. The CDR3 spells CASSLDTPGQGPYPSYEQYF. The CDR3, as DNA: TGTGCCAGCAGCTTAGACACCCCGGGACAGGGGCCATACCCCTCCTACGAGCAGTACTTC.